The source of this T cell receptor beta chain is a study of tumor-infiltrating lymphocytes in oesophageal squamous cell carcinoma. In germline, CDR1 is WNHNN, CDR2 SYGVQD (reference sequence). The CDR3 spans 12 residues. V lost 6 bases and J 7 bases, leaving 13 bases between the germline ends. Via MiXCR, TCRdb re-called the PCR reads, giving one row per CDR3 protein. The table includes 13,000 or so distinct CDR3 sequences, around 50% detected once. The specimen was normal esophageal tissue next to the tumor. The V call is TRBV10-1, the J call TRBJ2-7; D remains unclear. This clonotype was sampled from a male donor with esophageal squamous cell carcinoma. Here the CDR3 DNA reads TGCGCCAGCAGCGATGGGGTAATGGAGCAGTACTTC. Amino acid sequence: CASSDGVMEQYF.